The 27 T cell receptor beta chains below all came from one sample that was sequenced in a study of spatial heterogeneity in lung cancer. Time point here: blood at routine non-recurrence follow-up after resection. Unsorted whole RNA of tumor, nontumor lung or frozen PBMC was sequenced. Each CDR3 protein gets one entry after TCRdb re-called the 5' RACE reads with MiXCR. This sample has some 110,000 distinct CDR3 sequences; less than 15% occur once, and the top ten carry approximately 17%. The sample was PBMCs, taken at follow-up. The receptors originated from a male donor with early-stage non-small cell lung cancer.

This clonotype occurred many times. This chain joins TRBV6-2 or TRBV6-3 and TRBJ1-2; D is ambiguous. The V and J ends lost 11 bases and 4 bases respectively, with 20 bases between them. Germline CDR1 MNHEY, CDR2 SVGEGT. There are 14 residues in the CDR3. The CDR3 DNA is TGTGCCGGGCGAGTTGGTTCCGGGCCCTATGGCTACACCTTC. It encodes CAGRVGSGPYGYTF.

The CDR3 region is CASSPPGQFNYGYTF. The DNA of the CDR3 is TGTGCCAGCAGCCCGCCGGGACAATTTAACTATGGCTACACCTTC. V and J are TRBV5-4 and TRBJ1-2; D is perhaps TRBD1 (6 bases). CDR1 SGHNT and CDR2 YYREEE come from the germline V gene (reference sequence). CDR3 length: 15 residues. V was clipped by 4 bases and J by 1 base, with 14 bases between them.

This clonotype came up a few times. The chain recombines TRBV28 with TRBJ1-1, with no clear D. Trimming took off 3 bases at V and 11 bases at J, with 13 bases between the two ends. This CDR3 has 12 residues. Germline lookup yields CDR1 MDHEN and CDR2 SYDVKM. This CDR3 reads CASSFRGRSAFF. The CDR3 bases are TGTGCCAGCAGTTTCCGAGGGCGTTCGGCTTTCTTT.

This sequence joins TRBV7-2 and TRBJ2-7; no clear D gene. From germline, CDR1 is SGHTA and CDR2 FQGNSA. V was shortened by 2 bases and J by 7 bases, with 12 bases between the two germline ends. This CDR3 is built from 13 residues. CDR3 protein: CASSLTTYSEQYF. The CDR3 DNA is TGTGCCAGCAGCTTAACAACTTATAGTGAGCAGTACTTC.

This sequence joins TRBV7-2 and TRBJ1-6; TRBD1 agrees at 10 bases. Germline-derived CDR1 and CDR2 are SGHTA and FQGNSA. The CDR3 runs 14 residues. V trimming: 7 bases; J trimming: 7 bases; junction bases outside the gene matches: 4. The DNA for the CDR3 is TGTGCCAGCAACCCGGACAGGGGGAATTCACCCCTCCACTTT. Protein: CASNPDRGNSPLHF.

This clonotype was found many times. The chain uses TRBV10-3 and TRBJ2-3, with 7 bases that match TRBD2. The germline CDR1 and CDR2 sequences are ENHRY and SYGVKD. After removal of 6 bases from V and 0 bases from J, the junction contained 6 bases not matched to a gene. The CDR3 consists of 15 residues. CDR3 amino acids: CAISHGGTSTDTQYF. The CDR3 bases are TGTGCCATCAGCCACGGGGGGACTAGCACAGATACGCAGTATTTT.

The chain employs TRBV11-1 and TRBJ2-5; maybe TRBD2 (6 bases). Germline V CDR1 and CDR2: SGHAT, FQDESV (reference sequence). Trimming left V 5 bases short and J 1 base short, with 23 bases between. The CDR3 runs to 18 residues. CDR3 in amino acids: CASSRGRMRGSFQETQYF. The DNA of the CDR3 is TGTGCCAGCAGCCGGGGAAGAATGCGGGGAAGTTTCCAAGAGACCCAGTACTTC.

The chain recombines TRBV4-2 with TRBJ1-2; no clear D gene. The CDR3 sequence is 14 residues long. Trimming took off 0 bases at V and 8 bases at J, with 13 bases between the two ends. Germline V CDR1 and CDR2: LGHNA, YNFKEQ. CDR3 loop: CASSQDLLGNGYTF. The CDR3 region has the DNA TGTGCCAGCAGCCAAGATCTTTTAGGGAACGGCTACACCTTC.

This clonotype occurred many times. The rearrangement joins TRBV20-1 to TRBJ2-2, with a tentative D call TRBD2 (6 bases). Trimming took 6 bases from V and 1 from J, leaving 15 bases between them. CDR3 size: 15 residues. From germline, CDR1 is DFQATT and CDR2 SNEGSKA (reference sequence). This CDR3 reads CSARLAGRNTGELFF. The CDR3 coding sequence is TGCAGTGCCAGGCTGGCGGGGAGGAACACCGGGGAGCTGTTTTTT.

The chain has TRBV29-1 and TRBJ1-5; 10 positions match TRBD1. The germline V gene has CDR1 SQVTM and CDR2 ANQGSEA. With 6 bases clipped from V and 2 bases from J, the junction kept 7 bases outside the gene matches. This CDR3 comprises 15 residues. The chain's CDR3 is CSVGTGVAGNQPQHF. In nucleotides, the CDR3 is TGCAGCGTCGGGACAGGGGTTGCAGGCAATCAGCCCCAGCATTTT.

The chain is built from TRBV15 and TRBJ2-2; the D gene is possibly TRBD1 (5 bases). From germline, CDR1 is LNHNV and CDR2 YYDKDF (reference sequence). Deletions cut 3 bases from V and 6 bases from J, with 11 bases between. The CDR3 contains 14 residues. The CDR3 DNA follows: TGTGCCACCAGCAGCGACAGTAAGGCCGGGGAGCTGTTTTTT. Its protein product is CATSSDSKAGELFF.

This clonotype appeared a few times. The CDR3 reads CASSFSEGTEAFF. The CDR3 DNA is TGTGCCAGCAGCTTTAGTGAGGGTACTGAAGCTTTCTTT. The J gene is TRBJ1-1, the V gene TRBV13; D call uncertain. CDR1 and CDR2 from the germline V gene are PRHDT and FYEKMQ (reference sequence). The CDR3 covers 13 residues. V was shortened by 3 bases and J by 5 bases, with 10 bases between the two germline ends.

This clonotype was picked up a small number of times. V usage is TRBV5-1 and J usage is TRBJ2-2; D remains unclear. Germline loops: CDR1 SGHRS, CDR2 YFSETQ. The CDR3 length is 14 residues. V was clipped by 0 bases and J by 5 bases, with 8 bases between them. This CDR3 reads CASSLASRTGELFF. In nucleotides, the CDR3 is TGCGCCAGCAGCTTGGCCTCCAGGACCGGGGAGCTGTTTTTT.

This clonotype was seen at least ten times. This chain joins TRBV3-1 and TRBJ2-3; D is ambiguous. The V end was cut by 4 bases, the J end by 6 bases, with 11 bases between. In germline, CDR1 is LGHDT, CDR2 YNNKEL (reference sequence). This CDR3 region has 13 residues. CDR3 region: CASSRLQWDTQYF. In nucleotides, the CDR3 is TGTGCCAGCAGCCGCTTGCAGTGGGATACGCAGTATTTT.

This clonotype was counted many times. The V and J genes are TRBV20-1 and TRBJ2-7, with D possibly matching TRBD1 (6 bases). The germline V gene encodes CDR1 DFQATT and CDR2 SNEGSKA (reference sequence). Trimming pared 2 bases from V and 3 bases from J, leaving 14 bases between. The CDR3 is 14 amino acids. CDR3 protein: CSARQPGVGYEQYF. The CDR3, as DNA: TGCAGTGCTAGACAGCCAGGGGTGGGCTACGAGCAGTACTTC.

This clonotype has a handful of counts. V gene TRBV14 combines with J gene TRBJ1-4; D gene ambiguous. Trimming took off 5 bases at V and 0 bases at J, with 10 bases between the two ends. CDR3 length equals 15 residues. Germline lookup yields CDR1 SGHDN and CDR2 FVKESK. The CDR3 sequence: CASSSRTATNEKLFF. CDR3 coding DNA: TGTGCCAGCAGCTCCCGGACGGCAACTAATGAAAAACTGTTTTTT.

The chain joins TRBV5-6 to TRBJ2-6; D might be TRBD1 or TRBD2, each matching 5 bases. CDR1 and CDR2 from the germline V gene are SGHDT and YYEEEE. Trimming cost V 1 base and J 1 base, with 9 bases left between them. This CDR3 is 16 amino acids long. CDR3 bases: TGTGCCAGCAGCTTGCGTTGGGGGTCTGGGGCCAACGTCCTGACTTTC. Translation: CASSLRWGSGANVLTF.

This chain links TRBV24-1 with TRBJ1-5, with a tentative D call TRBD1 (6 bases). CDR3 length: 16 residues. Trimming cost V 3 bases and J 6 bases, with 17 bases left between them. Per the germline V gene, CDR1 is KGHDR and CDR2 is SFDVKD. The chain's CDR3 is CATSDRGTPTGQPQHF. The CDR3 nucleotides are TGTGCCACCAGTGATCGGGGGACACCGACGGGTCAGCCCCAGCATTTT.

This clonotype was recorded a few times. The V gene is TRBV7-2, the J gene TRBJ1-1; 7 nucleotides line up with TRBD1. J was trimmed by 5 bases and V by 5 bases; bases with no gene match: 8. There are 14 residues in the CDR3. In germline, CDR1 is SGHTA, CDR2 FQGNSA. CDR3 sequence reads: CASSTRQGNTEAFF. In DNA, the CDR3 is TGTGCCAGCAGCACCCGACAGGGAAATACTGAAGCTTTCTTT.

This clonotype was recorded a few times. The gene calls are TRBV5-1 and TRBJ2-7; D is unresolved. Per the germline V gene, CDR1 is SGHRS and CDR2 is YFSETQ. V gave up 4 bases and J gave up 2 bases, with 4 bases separating them. The CDR3 has 11 residues. The CDR3 bases are TGCGCCAGCAGCCCTACCTACGAGCAGTACTTC. This sequence encodes CASSPTYEQYF.

V gene TRBV29-1 combines with J gene TRBJ2-4, with a possible D match to TRBD2 (5 bases). The CDR3 runs to 13 residues. Trimming stripped 4 bases from V and 6 bases from J, with 13 bases between. Germline V CDR1 and CDR2: SQVTM, ANQGSEA. CDR3 nucleotide sequence: TGCAGCGTTGTAGTCTTGGGGAGAAACATTCAGTACTTC. This sequence encodes CSVVVLGRNIQYF.

The sample holds a few counts of this clonotype. This chain connects TRBV20-1 to TRBJ2-3, with 8 nucleotides matching TRBD2. The V gene's germline CDR1 is DFQATT and CDR2 SNEGSKA (reference sequence). V lost 5 bases and J lost 0; bases outside the gene matches: 7. The CDR3 is 15 amino acids. The DNA of the CDR3 is TGCAGTGCTCCCCGGGGGGGGATGAGCACAGATACGCAGTATTTT. It is translated as CSAPRGGMSTDTQYF.

The chain uses TRBV11-3 and TRBJ2-2; 7 positions agree with TRBD2. This CDR3 region has 16 residues. V was pared by 2 bases and J by 5 bases, with 8 bases of the junction left unmatched. CDR1 is SGHNT and CDR2 is YENEEA in the germline V gene. As DNA, the CDR3 is TGTGCCAGCAGCTTAATGGGAGACGGGAGGACCGGGGAGCTGTTTTTT. Encoded protein: CASSLMGDGRTGELFF.

The chain's CDR3 is CSARAGTRGSNEQYF. The CDR3, as DNA: TGCAGTGCTAGAGCTGGGACTAGGGGGTCCAACGAGCAGTACTTC. The V gene is TRBV20-1, the J gene TRBJ2-7; the match to TRBD2 covers 8 bases. V was pared by 1 base and J by 5 bases, with 10 bases of the junction left unmatched. The CDR3 is 15 amino acids. CDR1 DFQATT and CDR2 SNEGSKA come from the germline V gene (reference sequence).

This clonotype was recorded many times. The chain links TRBV7-9 to TRBJ1-4; D is possibly TRBD1 (6 bases). Between the trimmed V and J ends, which lost 5 bases and 4 bases, there was a span of 14 bases. Germline V gene lookup returns CDR1 SEHNR and CDR2 FQNEAQ (reference sequence). There are 15 residues in the CDR3. DNA of the CDR3: TGTGCCAGCAGCGGTCTTAGAGGGGGTAATGAAAAACTGTTTTTT. Its translation is CASSGLRGGNEKLFF.

This clonotype was seen repeatedly, ten times or more. The V call is TRBV7-2, the J call TRBJ2-1, with 8 bases identical to TRBD2. Germline lookup yields CDR1 SGHTA and CDR2 FQGNSA. V lost 4 bases to trimming and J lost 9 bases; unmatched junction nucleotides: 5. The CDR3 has 13 residues. The CDR3 sequence: CASSYGAGVEQFF. In DNA form, the CDR3 reads TGTGCCAGCAGCTACGGAGCGGGGGTTGAGCAGTTCTTC.

The V gene is TRBV11-2, the J gene TRBJ2-1; possible D gene TRBD2, 6 bases. The CDR3 consists of 15 residues. V was pared by 1 base and J by 4 bases, with 11 bases between. Germline CDR1 and CDR2: SGHAT and FQNNGV. CDR3 region: CASSLASGPYNEQFF. CDR3 in DNA: TGTGCCAGCAGCTTAGCCAGCGGGCCTTACAATGAGCAGTTCTTC.